Following are 32 T cell receptor beta chains from one sample sequenced in a study of cytomegalovirus exposure and HLA in healthy donors. Produced via immunoSEQ multiplex PCR; TCRdb's table is partial and in-frame only. This table has about 110,000 clones, nearly 97% appearing once. The sample taken for sequencing was PBMCs. The receptors originated from a young woman in good health and CMV-seronegative.

CDR3 sequence: CASSPYDSNQPQHF. The CDR3 region has the DNA TGTGCCAGCAGCCCCTATGATAGCAATCAGCCCCAGCATTTT. V is TRBV7-6 and J is TRBJ1-5; the D is unclear. Germline CDR1 reads SGHVS; CDR2 reads FNYEAQ. This CDR3 is 14 amino acids long. Trimming removed 5 bases at V and 0 bases at J, with 8 bases between.

The rearrangement links TRBV9 to TRBJ2-1; TRBD2 matches 12 bases. V lost 4 bases to trimming and J lost 10 bases; unmatched junction nucleotides: 9. Per germline, CDR1 SGDLS and CDR2 YYNGEE. The CDR3 totals 15 residues. The CDR3 sequence is CASSPRTSGVEEQFF. The CDR3 bases are TGTGCCAGCAGCCCTCGGACTAGCGGGGTCGAAGAGCAGTTCTTC.

The V and J genes are TRBV4-2 and TRBJ2-2, with D uncertain. This CDR3 comprises 13 residues. The germline V and J ends were trimmed by 4 bases and 7 bases, with 10 bases remaining between them. CDR1 is LGHNA and CDR2 is YNFKEQ in the germline V gene. CDR3 protein: CASSPESFGELFF. In DNA form, the CDR3 reads TGTGCCAGCAGCCCAGAATCCTTCGGGGAGCTGTTTTTT.

CDR3 DNA: TGTGCCAGCAGCCTAGGCGGCGGAGGGAACACTGAAGCTTTCTTT. Residues: CASSLGGGGNTEAFF. The chain combines TRBV7-8 with TRBJ1-1, with D unresolved. This CDR3 is built from 15 residues. The V end lost 5 bases, the J end lost 1 base, and 14 bases lay between the germline ends. Per the germline V gene, CDR1 is SGHVS and CDR2 is FQNEAQ. Complete variable domain (other parts from reference TRBV7-8 and TRBJ1-1): GAGVSQSPRYKVAKRGQDVALRCDPISGHVSLFWYQQALGQGPEFLTYFQNEAQLDKSGLPSDRFFAERPEGSVSTLKIQRTQQEDSAVYLCASSLGGGGNTEAFFGQGTRLTVV.

V usage is TRBV28 and J usage is TRBJ1-2; maybe TRBD1 (6 bases). Germline CDR1 MDHEN, CDR2 SYDVKM. Trimming shortened V by 7 bases and J by 8 bases, and 14 bases separated the two germline ends. The CDR3 contains 12 residues. CDR3: CASNLQGWGYTF. The CDR3 DNA reads TGTGCCAGCAACCTACAGGGTTGGGGCTACACCTTC.

The chain employs TRBV7-3 and TRBJ1-6; no firm D call. The V and J ends lost 5 bases and 10 bases respectively, with 15 bases between them. CDR3 length equals 14 residues. CDR1 is SGHTA and CDR2 is FQGTGA in the germline V gene. This chain's CDR3 is CASSASSGGSPLHF. The CDR3 region has the DNA TGTGCCAGCAGCGCCTCCTCGGGAGGGTCACCCCTCCACTTT.

V is TRBV18 and J is TRBJ2-1, with TRBD2 matching 14 bases. CDR3 length equals 19 residues. Germline values: CDR1 KGHSH, CDR2 LQKENI. V shed 0 bases, J shed 2 bases, and the junction held 6 bases outside the gene matches. This chain's CDR3 is CASSPPTSGGALTYNEQFF. The CDR3, as DNA: TGTGCCAGCTCACCACCGACTAGCGGGGGGGCCTTAACCTACAATGAGCAGTTCTTC. The full variable domain, with the rest looked up from reference TRBV18 and TRBJ2-1, is NAGVMQNPRHLVRRRGQEARLRCSPMKGHSHVYWYRQLPEEGLKFMVYLQKENIIDESGMPKERFSAEFPKEGPSILRIQQVVRGDSAAYFCASSPPTSGGALTYNEQFFGPGTRLTVL.

The chain is built from TRBV5-1 and TRBJ1-6, with unresolved D. The ends were cut back, 3 bases at V and 0 bases at J, with 22 bases in the middle. This CDR3 has 20 amino acids. CDR1 SGHRS and CDR2 YFSETQ come from the germline V gene. The CDR3 region has the DNA TGCGCCAGCAGCTGGACTTCGGTGGGAGATTTGAGCTCCTATAATTCACCCCTCCACTTT. Protein sequence: CASSWTSVGDLSSYNSPLHF.

The chain links TRBV5-1 to TRBJ1-4; D is perhaps TRBD1 (6 bases). The CDR3 sequence is 13 residues long. Trimming took off 5 bases at V and 5 bases at J, with 10 bases between the two ends. Germline V gene lookup returns CDR1 SGHRS and CDR2 YFSETQ. CDR3 coding DNA: TGCGCCAGCAGAACGGGACAAAATGAAAAACTGTTTTTT. It encodes CASRTGQNEKLFF. Full variable domain (outside the CDR3, taken from reference TRBV5-1 and TRBJ1-4): KAGVTQTPRYLIKTRGQQVTLSCSPISGHRSVSWYQQTPGQGLQFLFEYFSETQRNKGNFPGRFSGRQFSNSRSEMNVSTLELGDSALYLCASRTGQNEKLFFGSGTQLSVL.

The chain couples TRBV27 to TRBJ2-1, with D possibly being TRBD2 (5 bases). The CDR3 contains 15 residues. Looked up from germline, CDR1 is MNHEY and CDR2 is SMNVEV (reference sequence). V gave up 5 bases and J gave up 7 bases, with 18 bases separating them. CDR3: CASSRIGPPGNEQFF. CDR3 bases: TGTGCCAGCAGTAGAATCGGGCCCCCGGGGAATGAGCAGTTCTTC.

This rearrangement joins TRBV15 to TRBJ2-7; 8 bases align to TRBD1. This CDR3 is built from 13 residues. The ends lost 1 base at V and 6 bases at J; junction bases unmatched: 2. Germline V CDR1 and CDR2: LNHNV, YYDKDF (reference sequence). The CDR3 loop is CATSRVGTGEQYF. Here the CDR3 DNA reads TGTGCCACCAGCAGAGTAGGGACAGGCGAGCAGTACTTC.

The gene calls are TRBV7-2 and TRBJ1-4; TRBD1 agrees at 9 bases. This CDR3 spans 15 amino acids. V trimming: 1 base; J trimming: 8 bases; junction bases outside the gene matches: 5. The V gene's germline CDR1 is SGHTA and CDR2 FQGNSA. In nucleotides, the CDR3 is TGTGCCAGCAGCTTAGGCCGGGACAGGGCCGAAAAACTGTTTTTT. This sequence encodes CASSLGRDRAEKLFF.

Here the CDR3 DNA reads TGCAGCGTTGAAGATCTGGGACTAGCCAAAAACATTCAGTACTTC. This translates into CSVEDLGLAKNIQYF. J is TRBJ2-4 and V is TRBV29-1; D might be TRBD2 (6 bases). This CDR3 has 15 residues. The V end lost 0 bases, the J end lost 0 bases, and 9 bases lay between the germline ends. Germline V lookup: CDR1 SQVTM, CDR2 ANQGSEA. Variable domain in full (rest from reference TRBV29-1 and TRBJ2-4): SAVISQKPSRDICQRGTSLTIQCQVDSQVTMMFWYRQQPGQSLTLIATANQGSEATYESGFVIDKFPISRPNLTFSTLTVSNMSPEDSSIYLCSVEDLGLAKNIQYFGAGTRLSVL.

This chain joins TRBV19 and TRBJ2-6, with 7 positions matching TRBD1. Germline trimming cut 5 bases from V and 1 base from J; bases unmatched to any gene: 11. Germline lookup yields CDR1 LNHDA and CDR2 SQIVND (reference sequence). The CDR3 consists of 18 residues. CDR3 sequence reads: CASSALQGSSSGANVLTF. CDR3 nucleotide sequence: TGTGCCAGTAGTGCTTTACAGGGGTCTAGTTCTGGGGCCAACGTCCTGACTTTC.

This chain connects TRBV19 to TRBJ1-1; D is ambiguous. V was cut by 5 bases and J by 4 bases, with 20 bases left in between. The CDR3 has 16 amino acids. Germline CDR1 reads LNHDA; CDR2 reads SQIVND (reference sequence). The CDR3 sequence: CASSLNFEESGTEAFF. CDR3 nucleotide sequence: TGTGCCAGTAGTTTAAATTTTGAGGAATCCGGCACTGAAGCTTTCTTT.

V gene TRBV19 combines with J gene TRBJ1-2, with 10 bases fitting TRBD1. V lost 5 bases, J lost 3 bases, and 9 bases stayed unmatched. From germline, CDR1 is LNHDA and CDR2 SQIVND (reference sequence). The CDR3 covers 16 residues. The CDR3 DNA is TGTGCCAGTAGTCTCCCGCGGACAGGGGGGGACTATGGCTACACCTTC. Protein sequence: CASSLPRTGGDYGYTF.

This clone showed up just once. A read error may produce the germline difference seen at one junction end. The rearrangement links TRBV7-7 to TRBJ2-5, with 11 bases identical to TRBD2. This CDR3 is built from 16 residues. Germline CDR1 and CDR2: SSHAT and FNYEAQ (reference sequence). The CDR3 bases are TGTGCTAGCAGCTTACTAGCGGGGGCGTACCAAGAGACCCAGTACTTC. Protein product: CASSLLAGAYQETQYF.

The CDR3 sequence: CASKRRGTLTGELFF. CDR3 coding DNA: TGTGCCAGCAAACGCAGGGGAACTCTGACCGGGGAGCTGTTTTTT. The rearrangement joins TRBV6-1 to TRBJ2-2; D might be TRBD1 (6 bases). V gave up 7 bases and J gave up 5 bases, with 17 bases separating them. Looked up from germline, CDR1 is MNHNS and CDR2 is SASEGT. This CDR3 has 15 amino acids.

This clone has a handful of counts. The chain uses TRBV9 and TRBJ2-7; 7 bases line up with TRBD2. The CDR3 consists of 14 residues. The J segment lost 4 bases and the V segment lost 0 bases, leaving 4 bases of the junction unmatched. Germline V gene sequence: CDR1 SGDLS, CDR2 YYNGEE. CDR3: CASSVGGGIYEQYF. The DNA for the CDR3 is TGTGCCAGCAGCGTAGGGGGGGGGATATACGAGCAGTACTTC.

This chain joins TRBV19 and TRBJ1-5, with TRBD1 matching over 10 bases. CDR1 and CDR2 (germline): LNHDA, SQIVND (reference sequence). This CDR3 is built from 15 residues. With 4 bases clipped from V and 5 bases from J, the junction kept 5 bases outside the gene matches. In nucleotides, the CDR3 is TGTGCCAGTAGTAGAGAGGGACAGGGGTATCAGCCCCAGCATTTT. Its protein product is CASSREGQGYQPQHF.

In DNA form, the CDR3 reads TGTGCCAGCACGTCCGGGGACAGGGTCAATTCACCCCTCCACTTT. Encoded protein: CASTSGDRVNSPLHF. This chain links TRBV28 with TRBJ1-6, with 9 bases aligning to TRBD1. Germline values: CDR1 MDHEN, CDR2 SYDVKM. This CDR3 is 15 amino acids long. J gave up 7 bases and V 7 bases, and 8 bases lay outside the gene matches.

Only one count was recorded for this clone. The chain uses TRBV7-8 and TRBJ1-1, with D perhaps TRBD1 (5 bases). The CDR3 length is 15 residues. V shed 5 bases and J shed 1 base, with 14 bases lying between them. Germline V gene data show CDR1 as SGHVS and CDR2 as FQNEAQ. CDR3 in DNA: TGTGCCAGCAGCGTAGTATGGAGGGGGAACACTGAAGCTTTCTTT. The encoded protein is CASSVVWRGNTEAFF.

The chain couples TRBV29-1 to TRBJ2-7; a possible D gene is TRBD2 (5 bases). V lost 4 bases to trimming and J lost 2 bases, with 12 bases between them. This CDR3 is 13 amino acids long. CDR1 SQVTM and CDR2 ANQGSEA come from the germline V gene. Here the CDR3 reads CSVGNGETYEQYF. CDR3 sequence (DNA): TGCAGCGTTGGTAACGGGGAAACCTACGAGCAGTACTTC.

This clone was seen a single time. J is TRBJ1-1 and V is TRBV5-1, with 8 bases matching TRBD1. The CDR3 runs 17 residues. V trimming: 4 bases; J trimming: 0 bases; junction bases outside the gene matches: 11. Germline lookup yields CDR1 SGHRS and CDR2 YFSETQ. Written as DNA, the CDR3 is TGCGCCAGCAGCCTAGGACAGGGTAATTCCCTGAACACTGAAGCTTTCTTT. It translates to CASSLGQGNSLNTEAFF.

This clone was detected only once. The chain joins TRBV27 to TRBJ1-2; D possibly corresponds to TRBD1 (6 bases). The CDR3 extends over 15 amino acids. V gave up 4 bases and J gave up 4 bases, with 16 bases separating them. Germline lookup yields CDR1 MNHEY and CDR2 SMNVEV (reference sequence). DNA for the CDR3: TGTGCCAGCAGTTCTACAGGGATGGGGTCCTATGGCTACACCTTC. It translates to CASSSTGMGSYGYTF.

On this clone: The junction does not match germline at one end; this may be a read error. This chain links TRBV6-1 with TRBJ1-2, with D possibly matching TRBD1 (6 bases). The length of the CDR3 is 13 residues. The germline CDR1 and CDR2 sequences are MNHNS and SASEGT. DNA for the CDR3: TGTGCCAGCACTGAACAGGGCTACTATGGCTACACCTTC. This sequence encodes CASTEQGYYGYTF.

The chain uses TRBV9 and TRBJ2-7; TRBD1 matches 9 bases. Germline V gene lookup returns CDR1 SGDLS and CDR2 YYNGEE. The ends lost 4 bases at V and 0 bases at J; junction bases unmatched: 5. The CDR3 sequence is 15 residues long. DNA for the CDR3: TGTGCCAGCAGCCCGGGACAGGGAAGCTCCTACGAGCAGTACTTC. It specifies CASSPGQGSSYEQYF.

The chain couples TRBV4-3 to TRBJ2-3; D gene unclear. V was pared by 3 bases and J by 3 bases, with 16 bases between. Per germline, CDR1 LGHNA and CDR2 YSLEER. The CDR3 totals 16 residues. DNA of the CDR3: TGCGCCAGCAGCCAGAAGACTGAAACGTTAACAGATACGCAGTATTTT. This gives the protein CASSQKTETLTDTQYF.

The chain links TRBV6-1 to TRBJ1-2, with TRBD1 matching 8 bases. Per germline, CDR1 MNHNS and CDR2 SASEGT. The trim removed 1 base at V and 4 bases at J, leaving 5 bases unmatched. This CDR3 spans 15 amino acids. This CDR3 reads CASSEGSRGPYGYTF. DNA of the CDR3: TGTGCCAGCAGTGAAGGCAGCAGGGGGCCCTATGGCTACACCTTC.

The gene calls are TRBV2 and TRBJ1-2, with TRBD1 as a possible D gene (6 bases). Per the germline V gene, CDR1 is SNHLY and CDR2 is FYNNEI. V dropped 8 bases and J dropped 6 bases, with 16 bases sitting between them. CDR3 length: 13 residues. Written as DNA, the CDR3 is TGTGCCAGCTCCCCCGGGACAAGAAATGGCTACACCTTC. Its translation is CASSPGTRNGYTF.

The chain links TRBV19 to TRBJ2-1; 7 nucleotides agree with TRBD2. This CDR3 has 18 residues. V lost 3 bases, J lost 1 base, and 12 bases stayed unmatched. Germline-derived CDR1 and CDR2 are LNHDA and SQIVND (reference sequence). CDR3 in amino acids: CASSISSGAVPSYNEQFF. In DNA, the CDR3 is TGTGCCAGTAGTATTTCCAGCGGGGCCGTTCCTTCCTACAATGAGCAGTTCTTC.

The rearrangement links TRBV19 to TRBJ2-2; D perhaps matches TRBD2 (5 bases). With 3 bases removed from V and 2 bases from J, the gap between germline ends came to 13 bases. The CDR3 has 16 residues. The V gene's germline CDR1 is LNHDA and CDR2 SQIVND (reference sequence). CDR3 bases: TGTGCCAGTAGTATTCGTCCCGGGGTTAACACCGGGGAGCTGTTTTTT. Encoded protein: CASSIRPGVNTGELFF.